A single T cell receptor (beta chain) is shown here with its context. The sample comes from a study of cytomegalovirus exposure and HLA in healthy donors. The V end was cut by 2 bases, the J end by 0 bases, with 16 bases between. There are 18 residues in the CDR3. The germline CDR1 and CDR2 sequences are SGHNT and YENEEA. Primers included in the PCR were 60 Vbeta and 13 Jbeta primers. Sequenced by immunoSEQ multiplex PCR; TCRdb stores in-frame clones only, minus some. The table has approximately 200,000 clones, over 65% seen once. Sequenced sample: PBMCs. The rearrangement links TRBV11-3 to TRBJ2-2; possible D gene TRBD1, 5 bases. This TCR derives from a man aged 40-55 years in good health and CMV-seronegative. The CDR3, as DNA: TGTGCCAGCAGCTTAACTGCTTGGGGCTCCTCGAACACCGGGGAGCTGTTTTTT. Translating gives CASSLTAWGSSNTGELFF.